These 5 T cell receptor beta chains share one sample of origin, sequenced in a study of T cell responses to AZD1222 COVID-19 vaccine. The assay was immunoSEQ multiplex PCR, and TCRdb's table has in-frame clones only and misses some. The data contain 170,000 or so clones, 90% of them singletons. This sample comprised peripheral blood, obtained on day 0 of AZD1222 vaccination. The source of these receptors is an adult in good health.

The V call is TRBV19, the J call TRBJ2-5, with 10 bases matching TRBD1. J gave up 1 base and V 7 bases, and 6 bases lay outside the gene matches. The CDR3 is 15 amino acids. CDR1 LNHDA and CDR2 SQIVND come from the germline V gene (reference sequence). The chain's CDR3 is CASTHGDRGQETQYF. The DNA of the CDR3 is TGTGCCAGTACCCATGGGGACAGGGGCCAAGAGACCCAGTACTTC.

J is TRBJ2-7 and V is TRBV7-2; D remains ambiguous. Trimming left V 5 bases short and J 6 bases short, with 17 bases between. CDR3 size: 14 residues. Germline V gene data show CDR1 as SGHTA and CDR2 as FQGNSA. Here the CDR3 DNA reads TGTGCCAGCAGCACGAGGCGCAATTCGCTCGAGCAGTACTTC. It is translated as CASSTRRNSLEQYF.

CDR3 coding DNA: TGCGCCAGCAGTCAGGAGTGGTATAGCAATCAGCCCCAGCATTTT. Protein sequence: CASSQEWYSNQPQHF. This chain links TRBV23-1 with TRBJ1-5; D is unclear. TRBV23-1 is given ORF status, its function remaining uncertain. This CDR3 is built from 15 residues. V dropped 3 bases and J dropped 0 bases, with 9 bases sitting between them.

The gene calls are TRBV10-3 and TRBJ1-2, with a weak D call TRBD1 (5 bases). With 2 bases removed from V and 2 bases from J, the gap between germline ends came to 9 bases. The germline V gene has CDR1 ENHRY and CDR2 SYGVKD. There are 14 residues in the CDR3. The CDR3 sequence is CAISEQGTNYGYTF. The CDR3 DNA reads TGTGCCATCAGTGAGCAGGGAACAAACTATGGCTACACCTTC.

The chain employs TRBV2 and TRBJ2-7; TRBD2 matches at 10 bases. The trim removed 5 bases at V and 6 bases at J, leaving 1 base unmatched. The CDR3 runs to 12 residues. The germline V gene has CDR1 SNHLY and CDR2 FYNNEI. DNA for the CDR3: TGTGCCAGCAGTAGCGGGGGGGCCGAGCAGTACTTC. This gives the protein CASSSGGAEQYF.